This TCR beta chain is drawn from a study of cytomegalovirus exposure and HLA in healthy donors. On the study more broadly: Counted in an early data release were roughly 81 million unique TCRs from HLA-typed donors. The study's findings and limits: A later analysis associated 16,951 TCR beta sequences with HLA alleles at a 0.05 false discovery rate. It was only CMV serostatus that was available as immune exposure information.

Each donor's status was that of a healthy bone marrow donor. In the PCR, 60 Vbeta and 13 Jbeta primers were used. TCRdb's copy holds only in-frame clones and misses some; the assay was immunoSEQ multiplex PCR. The sample gives some 190,000 clones, 70% to 75% of which show up once; approximately 5% is in the top ten. On this clone: Its specificity is unknown.

Germline values: CDR1 SNHLY, CDR2 FYNNEI. J gave up 0 bases and V 6 bases, and 15 bases lay outside the gene matches. The CDR3 sequence is 19 residues long. The rearrangement links TRBV2 to TRBJ2-1, with 9 bases aligning to TRBD2. The sequenced material came from PBMCs. The sequence derives from a man aged 30 to 39 in good health and CMV-seropositive. The CDR3 loop reads CASRRGPGSGSASYNEQFF. The DNA for the CDR3 is TGTGCCAGCAGGAGAGGGCCAGGTAGCGGGAGTGCCTCCTACAATGAGCAGTTCTTC.